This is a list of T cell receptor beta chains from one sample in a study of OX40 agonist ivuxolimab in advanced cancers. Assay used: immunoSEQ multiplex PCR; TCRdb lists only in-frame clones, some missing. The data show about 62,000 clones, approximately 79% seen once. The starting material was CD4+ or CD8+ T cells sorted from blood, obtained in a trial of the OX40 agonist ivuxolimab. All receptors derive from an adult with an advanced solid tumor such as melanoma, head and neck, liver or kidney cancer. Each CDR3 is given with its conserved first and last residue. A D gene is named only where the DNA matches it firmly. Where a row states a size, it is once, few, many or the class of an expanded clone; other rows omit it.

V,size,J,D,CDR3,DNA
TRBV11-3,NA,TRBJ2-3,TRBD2,CASSASGTTAQYF,TGTGCCAGCAGCGCATCCGGGACTACCGCGCAGTATTTT
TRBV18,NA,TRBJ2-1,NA,CASSPLADEQFF,TGTGCCAGCTCACCCTTGGCGGATGAGCAGTTCTTC
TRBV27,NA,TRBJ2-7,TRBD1,CASSLRDRGYEQYF,TGTGCCAGCAGCCTCCGAGACAGGGGCTACGAGCAGTACTTC
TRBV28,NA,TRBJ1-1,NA,CASSLGGENTEAFF,TGTGCCAGCAGTTTGGGAGGAGAGAACACTGAAGCTTTCTTT
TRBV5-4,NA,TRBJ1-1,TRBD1,CASSLGYAGTVNTEAFF,TGTGCCAGCAGCTTGGGGTACGCCGGGACAGTGAACACTGAAGCTTTCTTT
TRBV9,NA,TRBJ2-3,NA,CASSVAGRGTDTQYF,TGTGCCAGCAGCGTAGCGGGGAGGGGGACAGATACGCAGTATTTT
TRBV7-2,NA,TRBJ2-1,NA,CASSLIRYNEQFF,TGTGCCAGCAGCCTAATTCGTTACAATGAGCAGTTCTTC
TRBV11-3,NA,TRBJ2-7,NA,CASSPGGAGEQYF,TGTGCCAGCAGCCCCGGGGGCGCCGGCGAGCAGTACTTC
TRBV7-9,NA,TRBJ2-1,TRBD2,CASSPRHGSGRDDNEQFF,TGTGCCAGTAGCCCCCGCCACGGTAGCGGGAGGGACGACAATGAGCAGTTCTTC
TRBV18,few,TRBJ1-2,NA,CASSPPPGLGGYGYTF,TGTGCCAGCTCACCGCCGCCGGGACTCGGTGGCTATGGCTACACCTTC
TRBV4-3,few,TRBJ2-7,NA,CASSQEAASYEQYF,TGCGCCAGCAGCCAAGAGGCAGCGAGCTACGAGCAGTACTTC
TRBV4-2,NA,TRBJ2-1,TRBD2,CASSFSGGGSEQFF,TGTGCCAGCAGCTTTAGCGGGGGGGGGAGTGAGCAGTTCTTC
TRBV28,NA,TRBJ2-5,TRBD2,CASSLAGAGGETQYF,TGTGCCAGCAGTTTAGCAGGGGCGGGAGGAGAGACCCAGTACTTC
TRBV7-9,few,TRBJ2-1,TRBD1,CASSAWDRGYSDEQFF,TGTGCCAGCAGCGCATGGGACAGGGGTTACTCCGATGAGCAGTTCTTC
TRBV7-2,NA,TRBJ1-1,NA,CASLRTANTEAFF,TGTGCCTCCTTGCGGACGGCGAACACTGAAGCTTTCTTT
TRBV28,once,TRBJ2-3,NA,CASSPEGSRTDTQYF,TGTGCCAGCAGCCCCGAAGGAAGCCGCACAGATACGCAGTATTTT
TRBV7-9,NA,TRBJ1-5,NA,CASSLRLGDQPQHF,TGTGCCAGCAGCTTAAGGTTGGGAGATCAGCCCCAGCATTTT
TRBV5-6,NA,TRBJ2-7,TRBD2,CASSTLLAGARYEQYF,TGTGCCAGCAGCACTTTACTAGCGGGGGCCCGATACGAGCAGTACTTC
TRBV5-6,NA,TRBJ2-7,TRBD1,CASSYGRGLNYEQYF,TGTGCCAGCAGCTACGGCAGGGGGCTAAACTACGAGCAGTACTTC
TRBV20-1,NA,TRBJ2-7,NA,CSALGGYEQYF,TGCAGTGCCCTAGGGGGGTACGAGCAGTACTTC
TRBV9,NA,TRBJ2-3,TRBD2,CASSASGGAVDTQYF,TGTGCCAGCAGCGCTAGCGGGGGGGCTGTAGATACGCAGTATTTT
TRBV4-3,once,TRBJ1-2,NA,CASSQDRGLRGYGYTF,TGCGCCAGCAGCCAAGATAGGGGTCTCAGAGGCTATGGCTACACCTTC
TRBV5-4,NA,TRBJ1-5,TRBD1,CASSLRDSWAQPQHF,TGTGCCAGCAGCTTGAGGGACAGCTGGGCTCAGCCCCAGCATTTT
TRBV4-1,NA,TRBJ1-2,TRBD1,CASSQGFVWRGRSGYTF,TGCGCCAGCAGCCAAGGGTTCGTTTGGAGGGGGCGCAGTGGCTACACCTTC
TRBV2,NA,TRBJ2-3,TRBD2,CASREGTSGGTDTQYF,TGTGCCAGCAGGGAGGGGACTAGCGGGGGTACAGATACGCAGTATTTT
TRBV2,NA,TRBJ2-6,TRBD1,CASRRTQGIGANVLTF,TGTGCCAGCAGGCGCACACAGGGGATTGGGGCCAACGTCCTGACTTTC
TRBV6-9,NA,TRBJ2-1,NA,CASRPEYPYNEQFF,TGTGCCAGCAGGCCGGAGTATCCCTACAATGAGCAGTTCTTC
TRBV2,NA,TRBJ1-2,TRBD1,CASSVGQGNGYTF,TGTGCCAGCAGTGTGGGACAGGGTAATGGCTACACCTTC
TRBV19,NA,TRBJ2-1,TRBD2,CASTGTSSDNEQFF,TGTGCCAGTACCGGGACTAGCTCTGACAATGAGCAGTTCTTC
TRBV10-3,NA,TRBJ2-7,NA,CAISESGSSYEQYF,TGTGCCATCAGTGAGTCGGGCTCGTCCTACGAGCAGTACTTC
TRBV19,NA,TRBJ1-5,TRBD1,CASSSFLRDRGPNQPQHF,TGTGCCAGTAGTTCTTTCCTCCGGGACAGGGGGCCCAATCAGCCCCAGCATTTT
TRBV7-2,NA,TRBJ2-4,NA,CASSLGWGGQYF,TGTGCCAGCAGCTTAGGGTGGGGAGGTCAGTACTTC
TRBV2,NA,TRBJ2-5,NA,CASSDRLGHQETQYF,TGTGCCAGCAGTGATAGGCTTGGGCACCAAGAGACCCAGTACTTC
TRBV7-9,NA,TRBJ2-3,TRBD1,CASSLKTGNWDTQYF,TGTGCCAGCAGCTTAAAGACAGGGAATTGGGATACGCAGTATTTT
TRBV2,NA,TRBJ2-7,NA,CASVGVTYEQYF,TGTGCCAGCGTCGGGGTCACCTACGAGCAGTACTTC
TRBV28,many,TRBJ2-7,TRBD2,CASSYREGSYEQYF,TGTGCCAGCAGTTACCGGGAGGGTTCCTACGAGCAGTACTTC
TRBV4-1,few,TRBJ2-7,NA,CASSLQTDYEQYF,TGCGCCAGCAGCCTGCAGACGGACTACGAGCAGTACTTC
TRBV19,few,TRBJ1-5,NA,CASTAGLQSAQHF,TGTGCCAGTACAGCGGGGCTCCAGAGTGCCCAGCATTTT
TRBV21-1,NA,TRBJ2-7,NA,CASSKVGRSNYEQYF,TGTGCCAGCAGCAAAGTGGGGAGGTCGAACTACGAGCAGTACTTC
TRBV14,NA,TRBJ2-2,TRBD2,CASSQMRLAGANTGELFF,TGTGCCAGCAGCCAGATGAGACTAGCGGGGGCGAACACCGGGGAGCTGTTTTTT
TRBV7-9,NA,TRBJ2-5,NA,CAIQPRDRAEETQYF,TGTGCCATCCAGCCCCGGGACCGGGCGGAGGAGACCCAGTACTTC
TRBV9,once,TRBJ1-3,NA,CASSVVGSGNTIYF,TGTGCCAGCAGCGTAGTGGGCTCTGGAAACACCATATATTTT
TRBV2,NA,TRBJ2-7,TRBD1,CAKNLPGGYEQYF,TGTGCCAAGAATTTACCAGGGGGCTACGAGCAGTACTTC
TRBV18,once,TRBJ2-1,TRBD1,CASSSTGGGGYNEQFF,TGTGCCAGCTCATCGACAGGGGGGGGCGGATACAATGAGCAGTTCTTC
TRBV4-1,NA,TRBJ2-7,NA,CASSQEPGYEQYF,TGCGCCAGCAGCCAAGAACCGGGCTACGAGCAGTACTTC
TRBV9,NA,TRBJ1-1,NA,CASSVGWGGMDTEAFF,TGTGCCAGCAGCGTAGGGTGGGGGGGTATGGACACTGAAGCTTTCTTT
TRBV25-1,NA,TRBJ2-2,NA,CASSALVEDPQPGELFF,TGTGCCAGCAGTGCCCTCGTAGAGGACCCTCAGCCCGGGGAGCTGTTTTTT
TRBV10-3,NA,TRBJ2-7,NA,CAISESDGAYEQYF,TGTGCCATCAGTGAGTCGGACGGAGCCTACGAGCAGTACTTC